This TCR beta chain was found in a study of CD8 T cells in ankylosing spondylitis. Trimming cost V 3 bases and J 1 base, with 11 bases left between them. Germline V gene sequence: CDR1 DFQATT, CDR2 SNEGSKA (reference sequence). CDR3 length equals 14 residues. General observations from the study: Made up of eight or nine highly homologous variants, a TCR beta motif appeared characteristic of ankylosing spondylitis blood. The study looked at matched synovial fluid samples from ankylosing spondylitis patients. Disease-linked clones were reported to be significantly enriched there. In the blood and synovial fluid of reactive arthritis, some motif variants had been previously reported.

Worth noting for this clonotype: Its cognate antigen is unknown.

In TCRdb, the 5' RACE reads were re-called with MiXCR into one record per CDR3 protein. The repertoire consists of roughly 370,000 distinct CDR3 sequences, with about a fifth occurring once and the leading ten covering about a sixth. Sequenced input: blood, either unsorted or a sorted T cell fraction (not recorded which). The V and J genes are TRBV20-1 and TRBJ2-3; the D gene could be TRBD1 or TRBD2 (5 bases each). The receptor was isolated from a male donor with ankylosing spondylitis. Here the CDR3 DNA reads TGCAGTGCTAGGGGGGAAATGGGCACAGATACGCAGTATTTT. Protein: CSARGEMGTDTQYF.